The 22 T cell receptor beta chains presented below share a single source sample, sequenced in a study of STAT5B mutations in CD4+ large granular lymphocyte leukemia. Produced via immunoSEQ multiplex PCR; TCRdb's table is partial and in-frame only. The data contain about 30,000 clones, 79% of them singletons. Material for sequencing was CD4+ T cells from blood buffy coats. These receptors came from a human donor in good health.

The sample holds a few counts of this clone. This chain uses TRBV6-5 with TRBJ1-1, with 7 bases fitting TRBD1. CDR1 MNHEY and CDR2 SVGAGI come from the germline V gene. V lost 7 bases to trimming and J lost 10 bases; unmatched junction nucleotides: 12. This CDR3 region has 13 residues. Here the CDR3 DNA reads TGTGCCAGCACTTCTACAGGGGCCTCTGCAGCTTTCTTT. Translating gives CASTSTGASAAFF.

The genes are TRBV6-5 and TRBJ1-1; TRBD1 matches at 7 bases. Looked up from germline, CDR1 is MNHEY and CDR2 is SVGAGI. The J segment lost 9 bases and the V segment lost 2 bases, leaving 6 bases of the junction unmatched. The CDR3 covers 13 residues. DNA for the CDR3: TGTGCCAGCAGTTACGCCACGGACAGGAAAGCTTTCTTT. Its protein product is CASSYATDRKAFF.

Here the CDR3 reads CASSNDLRTEAFF. Here the CDR3 DNA reads TGCGCCAGCAGCAACGACCTTAGGACTGAAGCTTTCTTT. The chain couples TRBV5-1 to TRBJ1-1; D is ambiguous. The germline V and J ends were trimmed by 4 bases and 5 bases, with 12 bases remaining between them. The CDR3 runs 13 residues. From germline, CDR1 is SGHRS and CDR2 YFSETQ.

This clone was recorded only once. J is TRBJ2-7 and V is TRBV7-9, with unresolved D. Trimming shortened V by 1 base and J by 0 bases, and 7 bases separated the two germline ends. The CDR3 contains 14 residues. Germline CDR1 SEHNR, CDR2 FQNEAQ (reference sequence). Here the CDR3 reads CASSLDRHSYEQYF. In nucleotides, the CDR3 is TGTGCCAGCAGCTTAGATCGGCACTCCTACGAGCAGTACTTC.

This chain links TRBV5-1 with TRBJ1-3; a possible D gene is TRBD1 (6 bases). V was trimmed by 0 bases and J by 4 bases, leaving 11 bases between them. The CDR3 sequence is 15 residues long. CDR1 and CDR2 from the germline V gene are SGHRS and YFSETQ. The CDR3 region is CASSLGRGSGNTIYF. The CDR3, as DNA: TGCGCCAGCAGCTTGGGCAGGGGTTCGGGAAACACCATATATTTT.

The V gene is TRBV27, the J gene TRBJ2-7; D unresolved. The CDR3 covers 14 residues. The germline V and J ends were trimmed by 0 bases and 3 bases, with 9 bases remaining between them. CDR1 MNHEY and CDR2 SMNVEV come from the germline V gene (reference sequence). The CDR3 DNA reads TGTGCCAGCAGTTTATCCGGCAATTTCTACGAGCAGTACTTC. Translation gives CASSLSGNFYEQYF.

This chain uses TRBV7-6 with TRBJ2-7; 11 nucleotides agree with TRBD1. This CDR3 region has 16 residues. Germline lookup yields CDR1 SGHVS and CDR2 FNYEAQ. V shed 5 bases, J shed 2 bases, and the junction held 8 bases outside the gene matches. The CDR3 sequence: CASSLMPDRGPYEQYF. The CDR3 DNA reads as TGTGCCAGCAGCCTTATGCCGGACAGGGGGCCCTACGAGCAGTACTTC.

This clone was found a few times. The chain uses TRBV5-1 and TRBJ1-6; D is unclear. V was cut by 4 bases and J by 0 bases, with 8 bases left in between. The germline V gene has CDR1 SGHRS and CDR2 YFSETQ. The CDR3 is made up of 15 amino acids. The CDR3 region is CASSTTSSYNSPLHF. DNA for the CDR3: TGCGCCAGCAGCACCACCAGCTCCTATAATTCACCCCTCCACTTT.

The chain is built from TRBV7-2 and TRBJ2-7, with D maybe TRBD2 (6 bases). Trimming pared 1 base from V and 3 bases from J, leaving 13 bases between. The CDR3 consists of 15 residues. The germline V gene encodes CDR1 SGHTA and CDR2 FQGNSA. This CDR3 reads CASSLVRGSGYEQYF. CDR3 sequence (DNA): TGTGCCAGCAGCTTAGTACGGGGGTCCGGCTACGAGCAGTACTTC.

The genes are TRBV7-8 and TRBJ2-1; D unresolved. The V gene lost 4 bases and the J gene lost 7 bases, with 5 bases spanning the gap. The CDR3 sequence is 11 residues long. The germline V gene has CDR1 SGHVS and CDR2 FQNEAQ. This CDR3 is CASSWGNEQFF. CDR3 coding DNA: TGTGCCAGCAGCTGGGGAAATGAGCAGTTCTTC.

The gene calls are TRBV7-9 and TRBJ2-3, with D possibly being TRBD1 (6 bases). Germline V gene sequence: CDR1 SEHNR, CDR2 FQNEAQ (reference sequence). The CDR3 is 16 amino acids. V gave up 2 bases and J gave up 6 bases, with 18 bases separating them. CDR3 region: CASSLWRTAQGDTQYF. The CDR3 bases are TGTGCCAGCAGCTTATGGAGGACAGCCCAAGGTGATACGCAGTATTTT. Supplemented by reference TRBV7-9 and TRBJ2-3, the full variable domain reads DTGVSQNPRHKITKRGQNVTFRCDPISEHNRLYWYRQTLGQGPEFLTYFQNEAQLEKSRLLSDRFSAERPKGSFSTLEIQRTEQGDSAMYLCASSLWRTAQGDTQYFGPGTRLTVL.

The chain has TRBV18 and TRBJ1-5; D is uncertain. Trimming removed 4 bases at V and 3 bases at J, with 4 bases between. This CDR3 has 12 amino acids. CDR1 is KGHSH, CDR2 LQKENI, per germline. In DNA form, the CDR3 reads TGTGCCAGCTCACGACCCAATCAGCCCCAGCATTTT. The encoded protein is CASSRPNQPQHF. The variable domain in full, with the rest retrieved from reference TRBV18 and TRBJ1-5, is NAGVMQNPRHLVRRRGQEARLRCSPMKGHSHVYWYRQLPEEGLKFMVYLQKENIIDESGMPKERFSAEFPKEGPSILRIQQVVRGDSAAYFCASSRPNQPQHFGDGTRLSIL.

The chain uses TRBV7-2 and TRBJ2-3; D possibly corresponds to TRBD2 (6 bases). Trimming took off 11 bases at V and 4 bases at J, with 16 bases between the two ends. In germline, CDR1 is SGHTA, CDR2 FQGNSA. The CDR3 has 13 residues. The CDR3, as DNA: TGTGCCGACGATGGCGGGGCCCCAGATACGCAGTATTTT. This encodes CADDGGAPDTQYF.

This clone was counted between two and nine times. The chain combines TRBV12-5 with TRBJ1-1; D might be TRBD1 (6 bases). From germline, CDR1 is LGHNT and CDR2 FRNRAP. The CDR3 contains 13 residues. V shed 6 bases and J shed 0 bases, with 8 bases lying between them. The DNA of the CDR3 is TGTGCTAGTGGGCGGGGGCTGAACACTGAAGCTTTCTTT. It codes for CASGRGLNTEAFF.

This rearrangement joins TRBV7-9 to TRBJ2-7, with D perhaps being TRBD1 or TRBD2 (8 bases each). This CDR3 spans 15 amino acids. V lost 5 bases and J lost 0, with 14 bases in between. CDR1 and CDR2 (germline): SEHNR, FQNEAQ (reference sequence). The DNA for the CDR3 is TGTGCCAGCAGCCCGGGGGGGACAGGCTCCTACGAGCAGTACTTC. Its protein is CASSPGGTGSYEQYF. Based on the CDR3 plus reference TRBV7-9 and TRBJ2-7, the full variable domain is DTGVSQNPRHKITKRGQNVTFRCDPISEHNRLYWYRQTLGQGPEFLTYFQNEAQLEKSRLLSDRFSAERPKGSFSTLEIQRTEQGDSAMYLCASSPGGTGSYEQYFGPGTRLTVT.

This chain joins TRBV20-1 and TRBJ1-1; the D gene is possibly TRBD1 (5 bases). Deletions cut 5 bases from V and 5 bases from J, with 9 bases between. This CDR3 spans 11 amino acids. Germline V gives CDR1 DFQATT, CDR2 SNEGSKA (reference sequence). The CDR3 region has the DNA TGCAGTGCTGTCCGACAGACTGAAGCTTTCTTT. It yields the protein CSAVRQTEAFF.

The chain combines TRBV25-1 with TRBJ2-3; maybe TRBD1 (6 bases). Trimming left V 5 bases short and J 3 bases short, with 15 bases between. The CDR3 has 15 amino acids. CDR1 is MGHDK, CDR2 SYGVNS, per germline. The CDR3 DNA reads TGTGCCAGCAGTCACACCAGTGGGACAACAGATACGCAGTATTTT. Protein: CASSHTSGTTDTQYF.

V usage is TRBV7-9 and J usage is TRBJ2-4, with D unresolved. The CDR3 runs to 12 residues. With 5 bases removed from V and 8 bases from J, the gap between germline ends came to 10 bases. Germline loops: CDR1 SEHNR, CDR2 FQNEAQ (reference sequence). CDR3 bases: TGTGCCAGCAGCGTTGGGAAGGACATTCAGTACTTC. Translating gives CASSVGKDIQYF.

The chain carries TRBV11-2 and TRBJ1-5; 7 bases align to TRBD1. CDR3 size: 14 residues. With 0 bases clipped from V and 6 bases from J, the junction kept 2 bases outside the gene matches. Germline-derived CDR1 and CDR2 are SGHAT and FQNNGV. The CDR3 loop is CASSLDKGAQPQHF. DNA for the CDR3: TGTGCCAGCAGCTTAGACAAGGGGGCTCAGCCCCAGCATTTT.

For the CDR3, the DNA is TGCGCCAGCAGCTTGGAAGGTGGGAACACTGAAGCTTTCTTT. Protein product: CASSLEGGNTEAFF. This sequence joins TRBV5-1 and TRBJ1-1; no firm D call. The V gene's germline CDR1 is SGHRS and CDR2 YFSETQ. The CDR3 is 14 amino acids. Trimming left V 0 bases short and J 1 base short, with 7 bases between.

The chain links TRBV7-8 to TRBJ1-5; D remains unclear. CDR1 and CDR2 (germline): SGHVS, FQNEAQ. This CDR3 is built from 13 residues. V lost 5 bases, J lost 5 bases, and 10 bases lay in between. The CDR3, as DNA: TGTGCCAGCAGCCCGAGGCTCGATCAGCCCCAGCATTTT. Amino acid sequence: CASSPRLDQPQHF.

The CDR3 here is CSVLMDPLRNTGELFF. The CDR3, as DNA: TGCAGCGTCCTAATGGATCCCCTTCGGAACACCGGGGAGCTGTTTTTT. The V and J genes are TRBV29-1 and TRBJ2-2, with D unresolved. The germline V gene encodes CDR1 SQVTM and CDR2 ANQGSEA. The CDR3 totals 16 residues. V lost 6 bases and J 1 base, leaving 18 bases between the germline ends.